These 17 T cell receptor beta chains were sequenced from one sample in a study of blood T cell repertoires in COVID-19. TCRdb's copy holds only in-frame clones and misses some; the assay was immunoSEQ multiplex PCR. The repertoire holds about 480,000 clones, around 90% seen once, with roughly 1.8% in the top ten. Sequences were obtained from PBMCs or T cells enriched from blood (not recorded which). The receptors were sampled from a woman aged 18-35 years with acute COVID-19.

This clone showed up just once. The chain couples TRBV9 to TRBJ2-1, with 13 bases aligning to TRBD2. Per germline, CDR1 SGDLS and CDR2 YYNGEE. Germline trimming cut 0 bases from V and 12 bases from J; bases unmatched to any gene: 6. The CDR3 sequence is 15 residues long. The CDR3 region is CASSVGGLAGDGQFF. In nucleotides, the CDR3 is TGTGCCAGCAGCGTAGGAGGACTAGCGGGAGATGGGCAGTTCTTC.

This rearrangement joins TRBV6-6 to TRBJ1-5, with TRBD1 as a possible D gene (6 bases). This CDR3 is built from 15 residues. The germline V and J ends were trimmed by 0 bases and 7 bases, with 13 bases remaining between them. Per germline, CDR1 MNHNY and CDR2 SVGAGI (reference sequence). The CDR3 sequence: CASSYSEGRGQPQHF. DNA of the CDR3: TGTGCCAGCAGTTACTCGGAGGGGAGGGGGCAGCCCCAGCATTTT.

The chain has TRBV18 and TRBJ2-5, with D possibly being TRBD2 (5 bases). CDR3 size: 13 residues. V was shortened by 6 bases and J by 7 bases, with 15 bases between the two germline ends. Germline CDR1 and CDR2: KGHSH and LQKENI. The CDR3 spells CASSLMRAGTQYF. The CDR3 DNA reads as TGTGCCAGCTCTCTAATGAGGGCCGGGACCCAGTACTTC.

The chain combines TRBV7-3 with TRBJ2-3; 8 positions agree with TRBD2. The CDR3 has 17 amino acids. Germline assignment: CDR1 SGHTA and CDR2 FQGTGA. V lost 0 bases to trimming and J lost 5 bases; unmatched junction nucleotides: 10. The CDR3 loop reads CASSLTTGSGGVDTQYF. The CDR3 bases are TGTGCCAGCAGCTTAACGACCGGGAGCGGGGGTGTAGATACGCAGTATTTT. Using reference TRBV7-3 and TRBJ2-3 for the parts outside the CDR3, the full variable domain is GAGVSQTPSNKVTEKGKYVELRCDPISGHTALYWYRQSLGQGPEFLIYFQGTGAADDSGLPNDRFFAVRPEGSVSTLKIQRTERGDSAVYLCASSLTTGSGGVDTQYFGPGTRLTVL.

V and J are TRBV30 and TRBJ2-3, with D perhaps TRBD2 (6 bases). The CDR3 is made up of 15 amino acids. CDR1 is GTSNPN and CDR2 is SVGIG in the germline V gene (reference sequence). Trimming pared 5 bases from V and 2 bases from J, leaving 17 bases between. CDR3 region: CAWAGLGGLTDTQYF. CDR3 bases: TGTGCCTGGGCGGGACTCGGGGGACTCACAGATACGCAGTATTTT.

The chain couples TRBV11-2 to TRBJ1-3; no firm D call. CDR3 length: 17 amino acids. Deletions cut 0 bases from V and 7 bases from J, with 19 bases between. Germline V gene data show CDR1 as SGHAT and CDR2 as FQNNGV. For the CDR3, the DNA is TGTGCCAGCAGCTTAGATATCGAACAGCACCCTCGGAACACCATATATTTT. Its protein product is CASSLDIEQHPRNTIYF.

V is TRBV4-3 and J is TRBJ1-1; D perhaps matches TRBD1 (5 bases). The germline V and J ends were trimmed by 1 base and 5 bases, with 11 bases remaining between them. The germline CDR1 and CDR2 sequences are LGHNA and YSLEER. This CDR3 has 14 residues. The CDR3, as DNA: TGCGCCAGCAGCCAAGCCGGGGGGGAAACTGAAGCTTTCTTT. Translation: CASSQAGGETEAFF.

The CDR3 is CASSLGDRNYGYTF. Written as DNA, the CDR3 is TGTGCCAGCAGCTTAGGGGACAGGAACTATGGCTACACCTTC. V gene TRBV7-9 combines with J gene TRBJ1-2, with TRBD1 matching over 8 bases. CDR1 SEHNR and CDR2 FQNEAQ come from the germline V gene (reference sequence). The CDR3 is 14 residues long. The trim removed 1 base at V and 2 bases at J, leaving 0 bases unmatched.

This chain links TRBV30 with TRBJ2-7; 11 nucleotides align to TRBD1. Per the germline V gene, CDR1 is GTSNPN and CDR2 is SVGIG (reference sequence). This CDR3 is built from 15 residues. J was trimmed by 2 bases and V by 3 bases; bases with no gene match: 6. The DNA of the CDR3 is TGTGCCTGGAGCCGGACAGGGGGCGAGGCCTACGAGCAGTACTTC. Protein product: CAWSRTGGEAYEQYF.

V gene TRBV20-1 combines with J gene TRBJ2-2; D perhaps matches TRBD2 (6 bases). Looked up from germline, CDR1 is DFQATT and CDR2 is SNEGSKA (reference sequence). This CDR3 is 15 amino acids long. Trimming removed 3 bases at V and 4 bases at J, with 15 bases between. The CDR3 here is CSASGWEAGTGELFF. The CDR3 nucleotides read TGCAGTGCTAGTGGGTGGGAGGCGGGCACCGGGGAGCTGTTTTTT.

V and J are TRBV13 and TRBJ1-1, with D hard to call. Germline-derived CDR1 and CDR2 are PRHDT and FYEKMQ (reference sequence). The CDR3 totals 14 residues. Trimming took 0 bases from V and 1 from J, leaving 6 bases between them. The DNA for the CDR3 is TGTGCCAGCAGCTTAGGCGTCGGGAACACTGAAGCTTTCTTT. Amino acids: CASSLGVGNTEAFF.

This chain connects TRBV7-3 to TRBJ1-3; D gene ambiguous. Germline V CDR1 and CDR2: SGHTA, FQGTGA. The CDR3 has 15 amino acids. Trimming pared 2 bases from V and 0 bases from J, leaving 8 bases between. CDR3 DNA: TGTGCCAGCAGCTTATCACATTACTCTGGAAACACCATATATTTT. Its protein is CASSLSHYSGNTIYF.

V is TRBV2 and J is TRBJ1-5; 7 nucleotides line up with TRBD1. V dropped 2 bases and J dropped 0; count of bases not matched to a gene: 4. The germline V gene has CDR1 SNHLY and CDR2 FYNNEI. The CDR3 has 16 residues. CDR3 amino acids: CASSERDRRSNQPQHF. In DNA form, the CDR3 reads TGTGCCAGCAGTGAAAGGGACAGACGTAGCAATCAGCCCCAGCATTTT.

The V and J genes are TRBV2 and TRBJ1-2, with 9 bases that match TRBD1. Germline V gives CDR1 SNHLY, CDR2 FYNNEI. The CDR3 is made up of 14 amino acids. With V trimmed by 8 bases and J by 8 bases, 12 bases remained unmatched. The CDR3 spells CASGRQGGAGGYTF. DNA of the CDR3: TGTGCCAGCGGCAGACAGGGGGGAGCCGGCGGCTACACCTTC.

The genes are TRBV5-1 and TRBJ1-1; 8 positions match TRBD1. The CDR3 runs to 14 residues. V was pared by 2 bases and J by 8 bases, with 8 bases of the junction left unmatched. Germline-derived CDR1 and CDR2 are SGHRS and YFSETQ. The CDR3 DNA is TGCGCCAGCAGCTTCAGGACAGGGCCGACCGAAGCTTTCTTT. This translates into CASSFRTGPTEAFF.

The chain couples TRBV6-5 to TRBJ2-3; D is ambiguous. The CDR3 loop spans 14 amino acids. The V gene's germline CDR1 is MNHEY and CDR2 SVGAGI. V was trimmed by 6 bases and J by 6 bases, leaving 16 bases between them. CDR3 nucleotide sequence: TGTGCCAGCAGGGCGAGGCTCCAGACGGATACGCAGTATTTT. Translation gives CASRARLQTDTQYF.

The chain joins TRBV5-5 to TRBJ1-2, with TRBD1 as a possible D gene (5 bases). Per germline, CDR1 SGHKS and CDR2 YYEKEE (reference sequence). The CDR3 spans 17 residues. V lost 4 bases, J lost 5 bases, and 24 bases lay in between. CDR3 sequence reads: CASSPEGPGRFDYGYTF. In DNA, the CDR3 is TGTGCCAGCAGCCCTGAGGGTCCAGGGAGGTTTGATTATGGCTACACCTTC. The full variable domain, in which reference TRBV5-5 and TRBJ1-2 provide the parts outside the CDR3, is DAGVTQSPTHLIKTRGQQVTLRCSPISGHKSVSWYQQVLGQGPQFIFQYYEKEERGRGNFPDRFSARQFPNYSSELNVNALLLGDSALYLCASSPEGPGRFDYGYTFGSGTRLTVV.